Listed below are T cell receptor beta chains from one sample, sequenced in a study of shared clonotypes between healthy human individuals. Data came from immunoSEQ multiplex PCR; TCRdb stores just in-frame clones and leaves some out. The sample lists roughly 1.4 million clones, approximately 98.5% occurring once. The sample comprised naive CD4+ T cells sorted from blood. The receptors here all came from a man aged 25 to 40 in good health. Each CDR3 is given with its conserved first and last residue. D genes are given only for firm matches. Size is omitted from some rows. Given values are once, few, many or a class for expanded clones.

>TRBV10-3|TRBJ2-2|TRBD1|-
CAISDDRADTGELFF
TGTGCCATCAGTGACGACAGGGCGGACACCGGGGAGCTGTTTTTT
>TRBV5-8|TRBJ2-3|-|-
CASSVGHFGTDTQYF
TGTGCCAGCAGCGTCGGACACTTTGGGACAGATACGCAGTATTTT
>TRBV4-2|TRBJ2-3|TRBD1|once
CASSRDRDTDTQYF
TGTGCCAGCAGCCGGGACAGGGACACAGATACGCAGTATTTT
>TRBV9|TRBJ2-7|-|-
CASSVGDSSYEQYF
TGTGCCAGCAGCGTAGGAGACTCCTCCTACGAGCAGTACTTC
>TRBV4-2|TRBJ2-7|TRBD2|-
CASSQAPGTSGNEQYF
TGTGCCAGCAGCCAAGCCCCCGGGACTAGCGGGAACGAGCAGTACTTC
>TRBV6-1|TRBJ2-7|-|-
CASSALGTSDEQYF
TGTGCCAGCAGCGCGCTAGGGACATCGGACGAGCAGTACTTC
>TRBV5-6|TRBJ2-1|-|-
CASSSFRDAYNEQFF
TGTGCCAGCAGCAGCTTCCGTGACGCGTACAATGAGCAGTTCTTC
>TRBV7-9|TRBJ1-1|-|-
CASSLLTGDTEAFF
TGTGCCAGCAGCTTACTAACCGGGGACACTGAAGCTTTCTTT
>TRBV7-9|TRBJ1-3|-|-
CASSLQGTISGNTIYF
TGTGCCAGCAGCTTACAAGGGACGATCTCTGGAAACACCATATATTTT
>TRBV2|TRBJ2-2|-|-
CASSEGTFTGELFF
TGTGCCAGCAGTGAAGGGACTTTCACCGGGGAGCTGTTTTTT
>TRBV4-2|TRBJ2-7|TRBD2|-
CASSQDVWSSGAYEQYF
TGTGCCAGCAGCCAAGACGTTTGGTCTAGCGGGGCCTACGAGCAGTACTTC
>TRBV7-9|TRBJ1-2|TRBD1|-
CASSLGQYDYGYTF
TGTGCCAGCAGCTTGGGACAGTACGACTATGGCTACACCTTC
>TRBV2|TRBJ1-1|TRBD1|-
CASRSSGQENTEAFF
TGTGCCAGCAGATCTAGCGGACAGGAGAACACTGAAGCTTTCTTT
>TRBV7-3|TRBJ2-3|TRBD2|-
CASSGVAGGGTDTQYF
TGTGCCAGCAGCGGGGTAGCGGGAGGAGGCACAGATACGCAGTATTTT
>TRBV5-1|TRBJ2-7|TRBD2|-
CASRSGSGIYEQYF
TGCGCCAGCAGGTCGGGGAGCGGGATATACGAGCAGTACTTC
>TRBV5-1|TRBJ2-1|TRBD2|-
CASSLALGAGVNNEQFF
TGCGCCAGCAGCTTGGCCCTCGGGGCGGGAGTGAACAATGAGCAGTTCTTC
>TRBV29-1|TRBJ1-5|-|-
CSVGRDSNQPQHF
TGCAGCGTTGGCAGGGATAGCAATCAGCCCCAGCATTTT
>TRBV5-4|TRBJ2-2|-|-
CASSPKGGSGELFF
TGTGCCAGCAGCCCGAAGGGGGGGAGCGGGGAGCTGTTTTTT
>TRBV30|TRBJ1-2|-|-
CAWSKSYGYTF
TGTGCCTGGAGCAAGAGCTATGGCTACACCTTC
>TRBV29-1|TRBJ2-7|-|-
CSCGIGRYEQYF
TGCAGCTGTGGGATAGGACGATACGAGCAGTACTTC
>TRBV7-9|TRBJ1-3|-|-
CASSELWDNSGNTIYF
TGTGCCAGCAGCGAACTTTGGGATAACTCTGGAAACACCATATATTTT
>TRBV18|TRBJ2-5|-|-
CASSPGTVGQETQYF
TGTGCCAGCTCACCGGGGACGGTGGGGCAAGAGACCCAGTACTTC
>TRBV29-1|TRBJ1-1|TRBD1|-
CSGHTGAGTEAFF
TGCAGCGGCCACACAGGGGCGGGCACTGAAGCTTTCTTT
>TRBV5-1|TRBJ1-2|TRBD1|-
CASSVDRINYGYTF
TGCGCCAGCAGCGTGGACAGGATAAACTATGGCTACACCTTC
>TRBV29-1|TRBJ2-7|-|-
CSVSVSYEQYF
TGCAGCGTTTCCGTCTCTTACGAGCAGTACTTC
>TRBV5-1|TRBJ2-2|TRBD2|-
CASSFTSGSTGELFF
TGCGCCAGCAGCTTCACTAGCGGGAGCACCGGGGAGCTGTTTTTT
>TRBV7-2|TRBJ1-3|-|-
CASSLVAGNTIYF
TGTGCCAGCAGCTTAGTTGCGGGAAACACCATATATTTT
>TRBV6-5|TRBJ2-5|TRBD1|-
CASSDRGQETQYF
TGTGCCAGCAGCGACAGGGGCCAAGAGACCCAGTACTTC
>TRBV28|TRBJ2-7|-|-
CASSLSALGKGGTYEQYF
TGTGCCAGCAGTTTATCGGCTTTGGGTAAGGGGGGTACCTACGAGCAGTACTTC
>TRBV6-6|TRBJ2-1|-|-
CASSYSGRATGNEQFF
TGTGCCAGCAGTTACTCTGGCAGGGCAACCGGTAATGAGCAGTTCTTC
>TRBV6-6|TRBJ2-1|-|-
CASSRPENEQFF
TGTGCCAGCAGCCGACCGGAAAATGAGCAGTTCTTC
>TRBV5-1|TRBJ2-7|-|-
CASNPGVGEQYF
TGCGCCAGCAACCCAGGGGTGGGGGAGCAGTACTTC
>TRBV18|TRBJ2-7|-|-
CASSQVVGASSYEQYF
TGTGCCAGCTCCCAGGTCGTAGGGGCCAGCTCCTACGAGCAGTACTTC
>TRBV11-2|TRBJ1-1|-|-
CASRRTGGSNTEAFF
TGTGCCAGCAGACGGACGGGTGGGTCAAACACTGAAGCTTTCTTT
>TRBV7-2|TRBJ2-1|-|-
CASSFAGTSYNEQFF
TGTGCCAGCAGCTTCGCTGGAACCTCCTACAATGAGCAGTTCTTC
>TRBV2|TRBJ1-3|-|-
CASSAAWGTGNTIYF
TGTGCCAGCAGTGCTGCCTGGGGGACTGGAAACACCATATATTTT
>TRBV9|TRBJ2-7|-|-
CASSKMTSSYEQYF
TGTGCCAGCAGCAAAATGACTAGCTCCTACGAGCAGTACTTC
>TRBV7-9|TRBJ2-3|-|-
CASTLRETDTQYF
TGTGCCAGCACCCTAAGGGAAACAGATACGCAGTATTTT
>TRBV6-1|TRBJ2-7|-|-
CASRRVGRLEQYF
TGTGCCAGCAGGCGGGTGGGGAGGCTCGAGCAGTACTTC
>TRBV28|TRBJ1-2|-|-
CASSVGVGYGYTF
TGTGCCAGCAGCGTGGGGGTAGGCTATGGCTACACCTTC
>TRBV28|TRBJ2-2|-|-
CATALQVSGELFF
TGTGCCACCGCGTTACAGGTCTCCGGGGAGCTGTTTTTT
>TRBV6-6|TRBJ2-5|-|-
CASSYSPDQETQYF
TGTGCCAGCAGTTACTCGCCGGACCAAGAGACCCAGTACTTC
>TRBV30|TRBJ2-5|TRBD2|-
CAGSGRVVETQYF
TGTGCCGGGAGCGGGAGGGTGGTAGAGACCCAGTACTTC